This T cell receptor beta chain was sequenced in a study of blood T cell repertoires in COVID-19. Study overall: There were acute and convalescent COVID-19 samples, and they came from the United States, Italy and Spain.

Only in-frame clones appear in the TCRdb table, and some are missing; sequencing was by immunoSEQ multiplex PCR. The sample shows about 150,000 clones, roughly four fifths of them seen only once. The V gene's germline CDR1 is LNHDA and CDR2 SQIVND (reference sequence). V lost 7 bases, J lost 0 bases, and 18 bases stayed unmatched. The CDR3 totals 18 residues. Material for sequencing was peripheral blood. The TCR comes from an older woman with acute or convalescent COVID-19. The J gene is TRBJ2-7, the V gene TRBV19; 7 bases fit TRBD1. CDR3 bases: TGTGCCAGTACCGATTTTCGGACAGGTGACCACCTCTCCTACGAGCAGTACTTC. Amino acids: CASTDFRTGDHLSYEQYF.